Sequencing of this TCR beta chain was carried out in a study of beta chain features in type 1 diabetes. About the study: The patients were much like the healthy donors in age, gender and cell yields.

Note on this clone: Antigen specificity is unknown.

Every isolated RNA sample was fully reverse transcribed, so sequencing captured expressed TCRB transcripts. TCRdb keeps only in-frame clones here, not all; method: immunoSEQ multiplex PCR. This sample has 900,000 or so clones, with about 17% found just once. Study-level points and caveats: A cDNA-based sequencing approach could over-represent cells with high TCR expression.

The CDR3 totals 16 residues. V dropped 2 bases and J dropped 0 bases, with 12 bases sitting between them. Germline CDR1 LNHDA, CDR2 SQIVND (reference sequence). CD4+ naive, central memory, regulatory and stem cell-like memory subsets were isolated by sorting on CD45RO/CCR7/CD25/CD127/CD95/CD27. Sequences were obtained from naive CD4+ T cells from blood. The source of this sequence is a woman younger than 30 in good health. The rearrangement joins TRBV19 to TRBJ2-3; TRBD2 might be the D (6 bases). DNA of the CDR3: TGTGCCAGTAGTATAACGTGGAGGGCTAGCACAGATACGCAGTATTTT. Translated: CASSITWRASTDTQYF.